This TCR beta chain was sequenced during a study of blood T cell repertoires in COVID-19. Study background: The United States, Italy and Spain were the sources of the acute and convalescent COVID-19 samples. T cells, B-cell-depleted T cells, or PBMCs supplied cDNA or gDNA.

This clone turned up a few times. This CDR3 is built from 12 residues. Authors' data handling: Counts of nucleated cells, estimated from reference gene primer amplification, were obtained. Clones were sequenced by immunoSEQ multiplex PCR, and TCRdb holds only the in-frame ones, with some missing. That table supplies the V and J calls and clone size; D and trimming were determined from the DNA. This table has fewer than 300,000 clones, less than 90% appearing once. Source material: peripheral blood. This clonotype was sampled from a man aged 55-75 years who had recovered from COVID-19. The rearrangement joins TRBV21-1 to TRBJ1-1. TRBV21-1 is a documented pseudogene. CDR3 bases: TGTGCCAGCAAGAAGGGTGAGGGCAAAGCTTTCTTT. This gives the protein CASKKGEGKAFF.